This T cell receptor (beta chain) was found in a study of shared clonotypes between healthy human individuals. About the research overall: Every donor yielded three CD4 naive, three CD4 memory, two CD8 naive and one CD8 memory plate.

Study results and caveats: Naive subsets generally exceeded memory subsets in estimated richness.

A word on this clone: The antigen remains unidentified.

Genomic DNA from each subset was divided evenly over several immunoSEQ plates. Libraries were prepared by immunoSEQ multiplex PCR; TCRdb keeps only in-frame clonotypes and omits some of them. Of around 2.3 million clones in the sample, around 95% were seen once. The clonotype was recovered from a man aged 18 to 30 in good health. The source material was naive CD4+ T cells sorted from blood. The subset was: CD45RA+ positively selected.

The CDR3 region is CAWSPGGRYMNTEAFF. CDR3 bases: TGTGCCTGGAGTCCCGGGGGTCGGTATATGAACACTGAAGCTTTCTTT. V is TRBV30 and J is TRBJ1-1, with a weak D call TRBD1 (5 bases). Trimming stripped 2 bases from V and 0 bases from J, with 16 bases between. This CDR3 spans 16 amino acids. The germline V gene has CDR1 GTSNPN and CDR2 SVGIG (reference sequence).